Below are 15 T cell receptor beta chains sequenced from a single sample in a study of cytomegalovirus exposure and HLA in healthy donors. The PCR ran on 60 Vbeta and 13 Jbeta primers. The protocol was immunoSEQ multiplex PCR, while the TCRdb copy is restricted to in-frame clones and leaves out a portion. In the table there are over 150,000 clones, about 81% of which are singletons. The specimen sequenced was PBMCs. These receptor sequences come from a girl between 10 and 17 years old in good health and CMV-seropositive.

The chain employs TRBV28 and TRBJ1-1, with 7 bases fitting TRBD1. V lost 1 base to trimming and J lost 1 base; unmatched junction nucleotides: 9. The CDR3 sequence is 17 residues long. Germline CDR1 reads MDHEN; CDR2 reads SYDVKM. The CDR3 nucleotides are TGTGCCAGCAGTTTATCTACTACTAGGACAGGGAACACTGAAGCTTTCTTT. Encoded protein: CASSLSTTRTGNTEAFF.

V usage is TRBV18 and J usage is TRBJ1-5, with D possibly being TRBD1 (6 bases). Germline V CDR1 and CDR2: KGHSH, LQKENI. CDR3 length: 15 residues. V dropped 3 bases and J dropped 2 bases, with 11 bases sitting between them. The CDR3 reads CASSPSGQGNQPQHF. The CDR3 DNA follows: TGTGCCAGCTCACCGTCGGGACAAGGCAATCAGCCCCAGCATTTT.

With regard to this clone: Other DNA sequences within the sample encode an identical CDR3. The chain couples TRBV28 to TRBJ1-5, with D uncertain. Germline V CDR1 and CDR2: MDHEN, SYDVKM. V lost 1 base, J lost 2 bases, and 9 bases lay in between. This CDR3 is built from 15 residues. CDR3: CASSLSSGGNQPQHF. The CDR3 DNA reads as TGTGCCAGCAGTTTATCATCAGGTGGCAATCAGCCCCAGCATTTT.

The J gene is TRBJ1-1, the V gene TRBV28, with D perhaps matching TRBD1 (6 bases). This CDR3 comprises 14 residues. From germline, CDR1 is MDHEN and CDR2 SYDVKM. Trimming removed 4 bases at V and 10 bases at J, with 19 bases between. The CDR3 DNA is TGTGCCAGCAGTTCTACCTCAACAGGGACGGTAGCTTTCTTT. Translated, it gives CASSSTSTGTVAFF. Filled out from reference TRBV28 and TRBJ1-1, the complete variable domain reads DVKVTQSSRYLVKRTGEKVFLECVQDMDHENMFWYRQDPGLGLRLIYFSYDVKMKEKGDIPEGYSVSREKKERFSLILESASTNQTSMYLCASSSTSTGTVAFFGQGTRLTVV.

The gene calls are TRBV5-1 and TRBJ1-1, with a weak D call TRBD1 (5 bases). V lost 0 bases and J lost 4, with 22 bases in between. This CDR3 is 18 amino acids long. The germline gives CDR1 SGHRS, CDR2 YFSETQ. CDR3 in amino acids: CASSLDRSRRPPGTEAFF. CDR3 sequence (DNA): TGCGCCAGCAGCTTGGACAGGAGTCGAAGGCCGCCGGGCACTGAAGCTTTCTTT.

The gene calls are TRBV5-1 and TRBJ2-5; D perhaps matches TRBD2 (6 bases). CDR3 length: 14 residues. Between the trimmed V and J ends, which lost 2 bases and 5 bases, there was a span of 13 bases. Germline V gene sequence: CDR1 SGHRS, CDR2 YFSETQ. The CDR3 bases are TGCGCCAGCAGCTTTCACGCAGGGAGGGAGACCCAGTACTTC. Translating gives CASSFHAGRETQYF.

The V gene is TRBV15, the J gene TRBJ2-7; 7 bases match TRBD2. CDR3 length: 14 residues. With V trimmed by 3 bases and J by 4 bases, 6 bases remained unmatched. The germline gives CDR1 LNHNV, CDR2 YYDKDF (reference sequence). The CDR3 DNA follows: TGTGCCACCAGCAGGTTGCGGGGGTCGTACGAGCAGTACTTC. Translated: CATSRLRGSYEQYF.

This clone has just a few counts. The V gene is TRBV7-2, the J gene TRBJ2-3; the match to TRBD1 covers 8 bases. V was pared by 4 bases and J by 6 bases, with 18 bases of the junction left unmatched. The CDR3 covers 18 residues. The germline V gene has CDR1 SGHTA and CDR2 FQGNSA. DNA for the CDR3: TGTGCCAGCAGCTGGGGGTCTGGCAGGGGGCCTCGAGGGGATACGCAGTATTTT. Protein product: CASSWGSGRGPRGDTQYF.

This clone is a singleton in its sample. The CDR3 region has the DNA TGTGCCAGCAGTTACTCCCCCCTTCAGGGAAACTATGGCTACACCTTC. Its translation is CASSYSPLQGNYGYTF. The chain recombines TRBV6-6 with TRBJ1-2; TRBD1 might be the D (5 bases). The CDR3 is 16 residues long. The V and J ends lost 0 bases and 2 bases respectively, with 13 bases between them. Germline V lookup: CDR1 MNHNY, CDR2 SVGAGI (reference sequence).

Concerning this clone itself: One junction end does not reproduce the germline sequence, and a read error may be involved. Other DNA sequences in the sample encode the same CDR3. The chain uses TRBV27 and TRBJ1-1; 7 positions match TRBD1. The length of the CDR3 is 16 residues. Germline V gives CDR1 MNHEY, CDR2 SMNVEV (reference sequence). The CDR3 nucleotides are TGCGCCAGCAGTTTGGGGGGAAACAGGGGAGCGGCTGAAGCTTTCTTT. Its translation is CASSLGGNRGAAEAFF.

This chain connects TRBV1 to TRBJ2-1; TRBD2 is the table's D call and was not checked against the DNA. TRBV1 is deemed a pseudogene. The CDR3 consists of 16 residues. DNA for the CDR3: TGCACCAGCAGCCAAAGGAGATGCCCCCGGGACAATGAGCAGTTCTTC. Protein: CTSSQRRCPRDNEQFF.

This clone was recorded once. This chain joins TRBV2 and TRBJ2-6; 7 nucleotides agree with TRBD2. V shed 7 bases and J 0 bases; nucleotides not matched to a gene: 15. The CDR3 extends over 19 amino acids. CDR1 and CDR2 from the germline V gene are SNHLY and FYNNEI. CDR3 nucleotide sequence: TGTGCCAGCACCGCTGCCGGGGGAGGGCTAGGCTCTGGGGCCAACGTCCTGACTTTC. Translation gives CASTAAGGGLGSGANVLTF.

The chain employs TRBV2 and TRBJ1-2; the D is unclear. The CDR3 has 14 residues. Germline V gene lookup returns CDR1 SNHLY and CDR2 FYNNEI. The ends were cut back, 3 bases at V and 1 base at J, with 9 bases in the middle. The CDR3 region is CASSDISGNYGYTF. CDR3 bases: TGTGCCAGCAGTGACATCTCGGGTAACTATGGCTACACCTTC.

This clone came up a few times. The CDR3, as DNA: TGTGCCACCAGCAGAGACGACAGGGACTATGGCTACACCTTC. As protein: CATSRDDRDYGYTF. This rearrangement joins TRBV15 to TRBJ1-2; the match to TRBD1 covers 7 bases. Germline V CDR1 and CDR2: LNHNV, YYDKDF (reference sequence). After removal of 0 bases from V and 3 bases from J, the junction contained 1 base not matched to a gene. The CDR3 runs to 14 residues.

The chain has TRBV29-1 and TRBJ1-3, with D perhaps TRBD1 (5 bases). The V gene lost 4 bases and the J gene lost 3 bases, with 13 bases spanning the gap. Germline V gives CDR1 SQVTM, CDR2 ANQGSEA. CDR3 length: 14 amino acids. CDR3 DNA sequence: TGCAGCGTTGTATTCGGGGGTGGTGGAAACACCATATATTTT. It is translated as CSVVFGGGGNTIYF.